A single sample gave rise to the 8 T cell receptor beta chains below, sequenced in a study of cytomegalovirus exposure and HLA in healthy donors. The PCR ran on 60 Vbeta and 13 Jbeta primers. Profiling relied on immunoSEQ multiplex PCR, and the TCRdb table lists in-frame clones only, not all of them. The data contain 70,000 to 100,000 clones, 69% of them singletons. Sequencing was done on a sample of PBMCs. The receptors were sampled from a man aged 45 to 65 in good health and CMV-seronegative.

This chain links TRBV5-1 with TRBJ2-2, with D maybe TRBD2 (6 bases). V was cut by 0 bases and J by 6 bases, with 12 bases left in between. The CDR3 contains 15 residues. Germline CDR1 is SGHRS and CDR2 is YFSETQ. The CDR3 bases are TGCGCCAGCAGCTTGGAACTAGCCAGGTCCGGGGAGCTGTTTTTT. Translation gives CASSLELARSGELFF.

This clone was counted at least ten times. The J gene is TRBJ1-3, the V gene TRBV10-3; D is unclear. Between the trimmed V and J ends, which lost 10 bases and 0 bases, there was a span of 13 bases. This CDR3 spans 14 amino acids. Germline V gene sequence: CDR1 ENHRY, CDR2 SYGVKD. The CDR3 coding sequence is TGTGCCACCTACTCGTATAGCTCTGGAAACACCATATATTTT. This gives the protein CATYSYSSGNTIYF.

The rearrangement links TRBV9 to TRBJ1-4; no definite D call. This CDR3 contains 15 residues. V lost 3 bases and J 0 bases, leaving 9 bases between the germline ends. Germline CDR1 reads SGDLS; CDR2 reads YYNGEE. In DNA, the CDR3 is TGTGCCAGCAGCGGGACGGAGGCAACTAATGAAAAACTGTTTTTT. Protein sequence: CASSGTEATNEKLFF.

The J gene is TRBJ1-4, the V gene TRBV5-6; 10 bases are a match to TRBD1. Germline CDR1 SGHDT, CDR2 YYEEEE. This CDR3 spans 14 amino acids. V shed 4 bases and J 7 bases; nucleotides not matched to a gene: 4. The DNA of the CDR3 is TGTGCCAGCAGCCTCCGGGACAGGGGTGAAAAACTGTTTTTT. This codes for CASSLRDRGEKLFF. Full variable domain (rest looked up from reference TRBV5-6 and TRBJ1-4): DAGVTQSPTHLIKTRGQQVTLRCSPKSGHDTVSWYQQALGQGPQFIFQYYEEEERQRGNFPDRFSGHQFPNYSSELNVNALLLGDSALYLCASSLRDRGEKLFFGSGTQLSVL.

The chain employs TRBV5-1 and TRBJ2-5, with D possibly matching TRBD2 (6 bases). CDR1 and CDR2 from the germline V gene are SGHRS and YFSETQ. The CDR3 extends over 15 amino acids. V lost 0 bases to trimming and J lost 0 bases, with 9 bases between them. The CDR3 reads CASSLGDWNQETQYF. In nucleotides, the CDR3 is TGCGCCAGCAGCTTGGGGGACTGGAACCAAGAGACCCAGTACTTC.

There are a few counts of this clone. The chain uses TRBV28 and TRBJ1-5; D is unresolved. V lost 8 bases and J lost 3, with 17 bases in between. This CDR3 region has 15 residues. Germline V gene data show CDR1 as MDHEN and CDR2 as SYDVKM. The CDR3 is CASCPFAAYNQPQHF. The DNA for the CDR3 is TGTGCCAGCTGCCCCTTCGCGGCCTACAATCAGCCCCAGCATTTT.

The J gene is TRBJ2-3, the V gene TRBV5-6, with D possibly being TRBD1 (6 bases). V dropped 4 bases and J dropped 6 bases, with 12 bases sitting between them. Germline lookup yields CDR1 SGHDT and CDR2 YYEEEE. The CDR3 has 13 amino acids. Here the CDR3 reads CASSLGQSDTQYF. CDR3 DNA: TGTGCCAGCAGCCTCGGACAGTCGGATACGCAGTATTTT.

The chain combines TRBV5-6 with TRBJ1-2; tentatively, D is TRBD1 (5 bases). This CDR3 comprises 14 residues. Germline V CDR1 and CDR2: SGHDT, YYEEEE. The ends were cut back, 0 bases at V and 3 bases at J, with 9 bases in the middle. CDR3 in amino acids: CASSLVVGDYGYTF. CDR3 in DNA: TGTGCCAGCAGCTTGGTGGTAGGGGACTATGGCTACACCTTC.